One and the same sample provided the 4 T cell receptor beta chains below, sequenced in a study of cytomegalovirus exposure and HLA in healthy donors. The study ran its PCR with 60 Vbeta and 13 Jbeta primers. Repertoires were generated with immunoSEQ multiplex PCR, while TCRdb's copy carries only in-frame clones and drops some. The table records about 120,000 clones, 8% to 10% of them present only once. The sample was PBMCs. The receptors shown here come from a man younger than 45 in good health and CMV-seronegative.

This clone was counted between two and nine times. The CDR3 loop reads CASSTQGRETQYF. In DNA form, the CDR3 reads TGTGCCAGCAGTACACAGGGGCGGGAGACCCAGTACTTC. V usage is TRBV6-1 and J usage is TRBJ2-5, with 7 bases aligning to TRBD1. The CDR3 extends over 13 amino acids. Trimming removed 5 bases from V and 5 bases from J; junction bases left unmatched: 5. Per germline, CDR1 MNHNS and CDR2 SASEGT.

J is TRBJ2-1 and V is TRBV4-1, with D maybe TRBD1 (5 bases). There are 15 residues in the CDR3. Deletions cut 1 base from V and 5 bases from J, with 12 bases between. Germline V CDR1 and CDR2: MGHRA, YSYEKL. CDR3 region: CASSQVATDNNEQFF. DNA of the CDR3: TGCGCCAGCAGCCAAGTGGCGACAGACAACAATGAGCAGTTCTTC.

This sequence joins TRBV11-3 and TRBJ1-2, with TRBD1 identical over 12 bases. Germline CDR1 and CDR2: SGHNT and YENEEA. The CDR3 consists of 13 residues. V lost 10 bases, J lost 6 bases, and 6 bases stayed unmatched. The CDR3 loop is CATGTGGSDGYTF. The CDR3 DNA sequence: TGTGCCACCGGGACAGGGGGCAGCGATGGCTACACCTTC.

V and J are TRBV5-5 and TRBJ2-7, with 10 positions matching TRBD2. This CDR3 comprises 16 residues. V trimming: 0 bases; J trimming: 0 bases; junction bases outside the gene matches: 3. Germline V gene sequence: CDR1 SGHKS, CDR2 YYEKEE (reference sequence). This CDR3 is CASSLARLAGSYEQYF. In DNA, the CDR3 is TGTGCCAGCAGCTTGGCCCGACTAGCGGGCTCCTACGAGCAGTACTTC.